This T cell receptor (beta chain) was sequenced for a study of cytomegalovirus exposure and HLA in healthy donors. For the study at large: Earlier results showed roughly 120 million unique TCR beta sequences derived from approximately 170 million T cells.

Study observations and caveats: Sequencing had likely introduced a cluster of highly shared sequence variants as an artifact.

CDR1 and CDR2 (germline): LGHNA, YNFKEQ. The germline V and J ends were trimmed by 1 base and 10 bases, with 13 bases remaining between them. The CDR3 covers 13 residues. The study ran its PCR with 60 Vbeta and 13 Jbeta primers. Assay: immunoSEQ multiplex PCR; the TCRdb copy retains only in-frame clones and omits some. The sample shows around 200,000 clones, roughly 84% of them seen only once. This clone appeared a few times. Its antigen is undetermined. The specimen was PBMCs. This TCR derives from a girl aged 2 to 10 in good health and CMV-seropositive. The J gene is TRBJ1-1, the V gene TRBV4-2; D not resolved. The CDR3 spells CASSQGRGEGAFF. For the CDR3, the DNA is TGTGCCAGCAGCCAAGGACGCGGGGAGGGAGCTTTCTTT.